Sequencing of this T cell receptor (beta chain) was carried out in a study of CD8+ T cells in alopecia areata. Overall study findings and caveats: Possibly because of HLA-related factors, TCR sharing was less clear across patients than in mice.

About this clone: The antigen is undetermined.

Treatment defined: oral pan-JAK inhibitor, 5-10 mg twice daily. It was cDNA, reverse transcribed from extracted RNA, that served as the sequencing template. Assay: immunoSEQ multiplex PCR; the TCRdb copy retains only in-frame clones and omits some. Of about 200,000 clones listed, roughly 64% are singletons. The CDR3 loop spans 13 amino acids. V was cut by 10 bases and J by 4 bases, with 17 bases left in between. Germline values: CDR1 SGHDT, CDR2 YYEEEE. The sample in question was CD4+ T cells sorted from blood, obtained at week 24, from a patient treated with tofacitinib. The clonotype was recovered from a human donor with alopecia areata. The genes are TRBV5-6 and TRBJ2-5, with D possibly matching TRBD1 (5 bases). CDR3 DNA sequence: TGTGCCGCGACTCAGCAGGGCGGAGAGACCCAGTACTTC. Amino acid sequence: CAATQQGGETQYF.